This entry lists 31 T cell receptor beta chains sequenced from one sample in a study of blood T cells in healthy people across ages (dated by TCRdb to the mid-2010s). Receptor amplification or capture employed 5' RACE. The sample was run on an Illumina HiSeq 2500. A second PCR of roughly 7 to 12 cycles was run with a J-beta primer mix and a sample-barcoded 5' primer. In-frame beta chains were kept once TCRdb had trimmed the public reads at Q25 with fastp and called clones with MiXCR. Each CDR3 protein appears once, grouped with its most common genes and DNA. In this sample the table shows about 1.8 million distinct CDR3 sequences, just under 50% of which occur a single time. Clones ranked in the top ten supply approximately 2.1% of the sample. Source material: blood. These receptors originate from a woman aged 40 to 50 in good health.

The V call is TRBV28, the J call TRBJ1-5, with a weak D call TRBD1 (6 bases). In germline, CDR1 is MDHEN, CDR2 SYDVKM. CDR3 length: 14 residues. The V and J ends lost 6 bases and 4 bases respectively, with 13 bases between them. CDR3 bases: TGTGCCAGCAGACACAGGGAGCCTAATCAGCCCCAGCATTTT. Translation gives CASRHREPNQPQHF.

The sample holds a few counts of this clonotype. The chain recombines TRBV7-2 with TRBJ2-3, with 9 bases identical to TRBD1. The V gene end was trimmed by 5 bases and the J gene end by 7 bases; junction bases not matched to a gene: 10. The CDR3 has 15 residues. Per germline, CDR1 SGHTA and CDR2 FQGNSA. This CDR3 reads CASSTGTGKINTQYF. The CDR3 DNA sequence: TGTGCCAGCAGCACCGGGACAGGGAAGATAAATACGCAGTATTTT.

The chain carries TRBV6-5 and TRBJ1-4; no firm D call. V lost 0 bases, J lost 6 bases, and 11 bases lay in between. The CDR3 loop spans 15 amino acids. From germline, CDR1 is MNHEY and CDR2 SVGAGI. The CDR3 DNA reads as TGTGCCAGCAGTTACTCAGATCGGGCGTATGAAAAACTGTTTTTT. Protein: CASSYSDRAYEKLFF.

The V gene is TRBV15, the J gene TRBJ1-5; possible D gene TRBD1, 5 bases. The V end lost 5 bases, the J end lost 1 base, and 15 bases lay between the germline ends. In germline, CDR1 is LNHNV, CDR2 YYDKDF (reference sequence). The length of the CDR3 is 16 residues. DNA for the CDR3: TGTGCCACCAGCGGATTGGGGGATATGAGCAATCAGCCCCAGCATTTT. Residues: CATSGLGDMSNQPQHF.

The rearrangement uses TRBV28 and TRBJ2-3; 7 bases line up with TRBD2. The CDR3 runs 16 residues. The junction had 11 bases not matched to a gene; V was cut back by 4 bases and J by 4 bases. The germline V gene encodes CDR1 MDHEN and CDR2 SYDVKM. The CDR3 loop reads CASSSPGGRVPDTQYF. The CDR3 coding sequence is TGTGCCAGCAGTTCCCCGGGGGGAAGGGTCCCAGATACGCAGTATTTT. Together with reference TRBV28 and TRBJ2-3, the CDR3 gives the full variable domain: DVKVTQSSRYLVKRTGEKVFLECVQDMDHENMFWYRQDPGLGLRLIYFSYDVKMKEKGDIPEGYSVSREKKERFSLILESASTNQTSMYLCASSSPGGRVPDTQYFGPGTRLTVL.

The genes are TRBV2 and TRBJ1-2, with D hard to call. Germline V lookup: CDR1 SNHLY, CDR2 FYNNEI. Trimming took off 6 bases at V and 3 bases at J, with 14 bases between the two ends. The CDR3 sequence is 14 residues long. In nucleotides, the CDR3 is TGTGCCAGCAGATTACAGCCTGCGGACTATGGCTACACCTTC. Translation gives CASRLQPADYGYTF.

The chain is built from TRBV6-2 or TRBV6-3 and TRBJ2-5; D is unclear. Looked up from germline, CDR1 is MNHEY and CDR2 is SVGEGT. The CDR3 is made up of 15 amino acids. V lost 2 bases and J lost 1, with 11 bases in between. CDR3 sequence (DNA): TGTGCCAGCAGTTACCCAACAGACCCCCAAGAGACCCAGTACTTC. Translated: CASSYPTDPQETQYF.

This sequence joins TRBV7-6 and TRBJ2-7, with 7 bases matching TRBD1. Trimming removed 0 bases from V and 2 bases from J; junction bases left unmatched: 7. The CDR3 is 16 amino acids. Germline V CDR1 and CDR2: SGHVS, FNYEAQ. CDR3 sequence (DNA): TGTGCCAGCAGCTTAGCAGGAACAGGGGCGACCTACGAGCAGTACTTC. It codes for CASSLAGTGATYEQYF.

The gene calls are TRBV24-1 and TRBJ2-1; 11 bases map to TRBD2. CDR1 and CDR2 (germline): KGHDR, SFDVKD. V was clipped by 3 bases and J by 8 bases; unmatched bases: 11. The CDR3 loop spans 17 amino acids. CDR3 loop: CATSDRTLAGGFDEQFF. Here the CDR3 DNA reads TGTGCCACCAGTGATCGAACCCTAGCGGGGGGCTTTGATGAGCAGTTCTTC.

This clonotype showed up just a few times. This chain joins TRBV20-1 and TRBJ1-5; D is perhaps TRBD1 (5 bases). This CDR3 spans 13 amino acids. Trimming took 7 bases from V and 6 from J, leaving 16 bases between them. CDR1 and CDR2 from the germline V gene are DFQATT and SNEGSKA (reference sequence). CDR3 nucleotide sequence: TGCAGTGTTAGGGGATATCTGGGTCAGCCCCAGCATTTT. Its translation: CSVRGYLGQPQHF.

The chain combines TRBV3-1 with TRBJ2-1; a weak D match, TRBD2 (5 bases). This CDR3 is 16 amino acids long. Germline V lookup: CDR1 LGHDT, CDR2 YNNKEL (reference sequence). V was clipped by 0 bases and J by 7 bases, with 16 bases between them. CDR3 residues: CASSQDRGLAQNEQFF. Written as DNA, the CDR3 is TGTGCCAGCAGCCAAGATCGGGGTCTAGCCCAGAATGAGCAGTTCTTC.

This clonotype was observed a few times. The V call is TRBV4-1, the J call TRBJ1-4; 7 bases are a match to TRBD1. CDR1 MGHRA and CDR2 YSYEKL come from the germline V gene. Losses at the gene ends were 1 base for V and 8 bases for J; bases not matched to a gene: 4. This CDR3 spans 14 amino acids. The CDR3 spells CASSQGQGLEKLFF. CDR3 nucleotides: TGCGCCAGCAGCCAAGGACAGGGCTTAGAAAAACTGTTTTTT.

Concerning this clonotype itself: An end of the junction differs from the germline gene, which may be a read error. CDR3 amino acids: CASSQGTGSTETQYF. In DNA, the CDR3 is TGCGCCAGCAGCCAGGGGACAGGTTCAACAGAGACGCAGTATTTT. The chain recombines TRBV4-3 with TRBJ2-3, with TRBD1 matching over 8 bases. The CDR3 extends over 15 amino acids. Germline V gene lookup returns CDR1 LGHNA and CDR2 YSLEER.

This clonotype came up once. The rearrangement links TRBV20-1 to TRBJ2-7; D possibly corresponds to TRBD1 (5 bases). Germline V gene lookup returns CDR1 DFQATT and CDR2 SNEGSKA (reference sequence). CDR3 length equals 14 residues. Between the trimmed V and J ends, which lost 4 bases and 0 bases, there was a span of 13 bases. Written as DNA, the CDR3 is TGCAGTGCTACCACGGACATAAACTCCTACGAGCAGTACTTC. It encodes CSATTDINSYEQYF.

J is TRBJ2-5 and V is TRBV7-9, with TRBD1 matching 7 bases. CDR1 and CDR2 from the germline V gene are SEHNR and FQNEAQ (reference sequence). Losses at the gene ends were 5 bases for V and 4 bases for J; bases not matched to a gene: 4. The CDR3 sequence is 13 residues long. DNA of the CDR3: TGTGCCAGCAGCACGGGACAGTCAGAGACCCAGTACTTC. Protein sequence: CASSTGQSETQYF.

The chain has TRBV7-3 and TRBJ2-3, with 15 bases that match TRBD2. In germline, CDR1 is SGHTA, CDR2 FQGTGA. Trimming removed 5 bases from V and 0 bases from J; junction bases left unmatched: 6. This CDR3 spans 18 amino acids. CDR3 DNA: TGTGCCAGCAGCACTGGGACTAGCGGGGGGCGTAGCACAGATACGCAGTATTTT. Its translation: CASSTGTSGGRSTDTQYF.

This clonotype was detected only a few times. This chain joins TRBV29-1 and TRBJ1-2, with D uncertain. The germline gives CDR1 SQVTM, CDR2 ANQGSEA. The CDR3 is made up of 12 amino acids. Trimming pared 4 bases from V and 8 bases from J, leaving 14 bases between. The CDR3 DNA follows: TGCAGCGTTGGGGATGGGGTAGCCGGCTACACCTTC. Translating gives CSVGDGVAGYTF.

This chain uses TRBV7-9 with TRBJ1-2; D remains unclear. The V gene's germline CDR1 is SEHNR and CDR2 FQNEAQ (reference sequence). The ends were cut back, 1 base at V and 4 bases at J, with 10 bases in the middle. The CDR3 has 14 residues. CDR3 DNA: TGTGCCAGCAGCTTAGACACCAAGATCTATGGCTACACCTTC. It yields the protein CASSLDTKIYGYTF.

The chain is built from TRBV13 and TRBJ2-5; 8 bases line up with TRBD2. V shed 5 bases and J 2 bases; nucleotides not matched to a gene: 10. The germline gives CDR1 PRHDT, CDR2 FYEKMQ (reference sequence). This CDR3 has 16 residues. The CDR3 DNA is TGTGCCAGCAGCCCCGATGGGCGGGGGGTTCAAGAGACCCAGTACTTC. Its translation is CASSPDGRGVQETQYF.

This sequence joins TRBV15 and TRBJ1-2; the match to TRBD1 covers 7 bases. CDR1 LNHNV and CDR2 YYDKDF come from the germline V gene (reference sequence). The J segment lost 1 base and the V segment lost 3 bases, leaving 5 bases of the junction unmatched. CDR3 size: 15 residues. CDR3 coding DNA: TGTGCCACCAGCAGTGCCGGGACAGTTAACTATGGCTACACCTTC. Translating it yields CATSSAGTVNYGYTF.

In the case of this clonotype: One junction end disagrees with the germline gene, perhaps due to a read error. The chain joins TRBV6-2 or TRBV6-3 to TRBJ2-2; D unclear. The CDR3 is 11 amino acids. Germline V gives CDR1 MNHEY, CDR2 SVGEGT. CDR3 nucleotides: TGTGCCAGCTTGAACGCCGGGGAGCTGTTTTTT. Translated: CASLNAGELFF.

The chain employs TRBV29-1 and TRBJ1-2, with 10 positions matching TRBD1. V lost 3 bases to trimming and J lost 4 bases; unmatched junction nucleotides: 11. The CDR3 sequence is 16 residues long. CDR1 and CDR2 (germline): SQVTM, ANQGSEA. The CDR3: CSVESGGQGTRYGYTF. The DNA of the CDR3 is TGCAGCGTTGAGAGCGGGGGACAGGGGACCCGCTATGGCTACACCTTC.

In this sample, this clonotype turned up a few times. CDR3 amino acids: CSAGLVRNEQFF. The CDR3 bases are TGCAGCGCGGGACTAGTTAGGAATGAGCAGTTCTTC. The genes are TRBV29-1 and TRBJ2-1; TRBD2 agrees at 8 bases. Germline CDR1 reads SQVTM; CDR2 reads ANQGSEA. The CDR3 runs 12 residues. V lost 7 bases, J lost 7 bases, and 6 bases stayed unmatched.

The genes are TRBV9 and TRBJ2-3; unclear D gene. The CDR3 consists of 14 residues. The germline gives CDR1 SGDLS, CDR2 YYNGEE. V lost 0 bases and J 4 bases, leaving 9 bases between the germline ends. CDR3 region: CASSVAGTADTQYF. CDR3 DNA sequence: TGTGCCAGCAGCGTAGCAGGTACGGCAGATACGCAGTATTTT.

The chain employs TRBV20-1 and TRBJ2-4, with D unresolved. The DNA end favors TRBJ2-5, so the J call may be wrong. Germline-derived CDR1 and CDR2 are DFQATT and SNEGSKA (reference sequence). The length of the CDR3 is 15 residues. The CDR3 protein is CSARDKLEFQETQYF. CDR3 DNA sequence: TGCAGTGCTAGAGATAAGTTGGAGTTTCAAGAGACCCAGTACTTC.

The rearrangement joins TRBV4-2 to TRBJ1-2; maybe TRBD1 (6 bases). V was clipped by 2 bases and J by 6 bases, with 13 bases between them. The CDR3 runs to 14 residues. CDR1 and CDR2 (germline): LGHNA, YNFKEQ. CDR3 region: CASSQQQGANGYTF. In DNA form, the CDR3 reads TGTGCCAGCAGCCAACAACAGGGTGCGAATGGCTACACCTTC.

The chain combines TRBV29-1 with TRBJ2-1; D may correspond to TRBD1 or TRBD2 (5 bases each). The CDR3 totals 15 residues. The ends were cut back, 2 bases at V and 4 bases at J, with 15 bases in the middle. From germline, CDR1 is SQVTM and CDR2 ANQGSEA. The CDR3 nucleotides read TGCAGCGTTGAACAGGGACGGATGAGTTACAATGAGCAGTTCTTC. This gives the protein CSVEQGRMSYNEQFF.

The CDR3 bases are TGTGCCAGCAGCCCCGAGGAGGTGCCCGGGACCCAGTACTTC. This sequence encodes CASSPEEVPGTQYF. The V call is TRBV7-2, the J call TRBJ2-5; a weak D match, TRBD2 (5 bases). V shed 5 bases and J shed 7 bases, with 17 bases lying between them. The CDR3 is 14 residues long. The germline V gene has CDR1 SGHTA and CDR2 FQGNSA.

This clonotype was detected once. This chain joins TRBV9 and TRBJ2-4; D is possibly TRBD2 (6 bases). Germline-derived CDR1 and CDR2 are SGDLS and YYNGEE. CDR3 length equals 15 residues. V was pared by 4 bases and J by 4 bases, with 15 bases between. The chain's CDR3 is CASSLEVGGKNIQYF. CDR3 nucleotide sequence: TGTGCCAGCAGCTTAGAGGTGGGGGGAAAAAACATTCAGTACTTC.

The V gene is TRBV5-6, the J gene TRBJ2-5; 7 bases fit TRBD1. The CDR3 totals 16 residues. V shed 3 bases and J 0 bases; nucleotides not matched to a gene: 8. Germline V lookup: CDR1 SGHDT, CDR2 YYEEEE. The chain's CDR3 is CASSYYPGQYQETQYF. The DNA for the CDR3 is TGTGCCAGCAGCTACTACCCGGGACAGTACCAAGAGACCCAGTACTTC.

The V gene is TRBV11-2, the J gene TRBJ2-1; a possible D gene is TRBD1 (7 bases). CDR3 length: 15 amino acids. V lost 3 bases, J lost 8 bases, and 17 bases lay in between. Germline V lookup: CDR1 SGHAT, CDR2 FQNNGV. The CDR3: CASSFRALRGDEQFF. CDR3 bases: TGTGCCAGCAGCTTCCGGGCTCTCAGGGGGGATGAGCAGTTCTTC.